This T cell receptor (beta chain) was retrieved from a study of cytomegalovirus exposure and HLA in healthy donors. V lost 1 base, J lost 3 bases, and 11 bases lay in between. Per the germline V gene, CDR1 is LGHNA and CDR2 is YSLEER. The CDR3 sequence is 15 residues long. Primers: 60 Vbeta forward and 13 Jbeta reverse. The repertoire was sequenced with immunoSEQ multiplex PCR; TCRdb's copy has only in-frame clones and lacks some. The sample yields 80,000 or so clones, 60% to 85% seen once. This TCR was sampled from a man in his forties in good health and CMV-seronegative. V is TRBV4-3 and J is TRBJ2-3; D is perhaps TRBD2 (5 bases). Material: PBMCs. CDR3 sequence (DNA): TGCGCCAGCAGCCAAGTTTGGCTAGCAACAGATACGCAGTATTTT. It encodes CASSQVWLATDTQYF.